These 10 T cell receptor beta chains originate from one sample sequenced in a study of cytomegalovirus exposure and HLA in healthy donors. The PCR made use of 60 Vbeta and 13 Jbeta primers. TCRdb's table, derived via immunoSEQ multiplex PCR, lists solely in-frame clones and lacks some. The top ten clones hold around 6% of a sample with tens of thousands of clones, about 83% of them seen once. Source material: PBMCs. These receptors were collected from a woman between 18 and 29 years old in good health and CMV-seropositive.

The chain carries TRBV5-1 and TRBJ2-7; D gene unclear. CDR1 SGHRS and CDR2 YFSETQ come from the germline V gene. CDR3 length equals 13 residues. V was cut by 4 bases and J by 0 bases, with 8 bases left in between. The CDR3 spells CASSDFDSYEQYF. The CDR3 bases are TGCGCCAGCAGCGACTTTGACTCCTACGAGCAGTACTTC.

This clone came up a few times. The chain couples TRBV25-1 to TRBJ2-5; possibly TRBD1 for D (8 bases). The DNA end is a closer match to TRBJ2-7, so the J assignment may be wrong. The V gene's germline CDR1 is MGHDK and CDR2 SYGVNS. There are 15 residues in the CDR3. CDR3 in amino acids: CASSVNRGGPHEQYF. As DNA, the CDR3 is TGTGCCAGCAGTGTCAACAGGGGGGGCCCCCACGAGCAGTACTTC.

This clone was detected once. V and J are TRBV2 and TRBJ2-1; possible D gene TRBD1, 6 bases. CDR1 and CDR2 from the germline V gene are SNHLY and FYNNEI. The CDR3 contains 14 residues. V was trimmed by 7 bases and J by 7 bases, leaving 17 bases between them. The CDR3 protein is CASTRKQGRNEQFF. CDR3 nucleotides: TGTGCCAGCACCAGAAAGCAGGGGCGAAATGAGCAGTTCTTC.

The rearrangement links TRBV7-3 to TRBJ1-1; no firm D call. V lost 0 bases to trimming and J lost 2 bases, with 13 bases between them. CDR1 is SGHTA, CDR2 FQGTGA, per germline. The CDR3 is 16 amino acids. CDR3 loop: CASSLTPVGANTEAFF. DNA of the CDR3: TGTGCCAGCAGCTTAACCCCAGTGGGAGCAAACACTGAAGCTTTCTTT. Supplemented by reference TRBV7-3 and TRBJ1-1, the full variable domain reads GAGVSQTPSNKVTEKGKYVELRCDPISGHTALYWYRQSLGQGPEFLIYFQGTGAADDSGLPNDRFFAVRPEGSVSTLKIQRTERGDSAVYLCASSLTPVGANTEAFFGQGTRLTVV.

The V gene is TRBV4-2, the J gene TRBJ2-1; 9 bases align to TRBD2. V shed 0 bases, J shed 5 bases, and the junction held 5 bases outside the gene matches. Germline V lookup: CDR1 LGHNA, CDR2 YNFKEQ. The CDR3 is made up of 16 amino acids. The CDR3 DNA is TGTGCCAGCAGCCAAGAGGGGACTAGCAATGACAATGAGCAGTTCTTC. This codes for CASSQEGTSNDNEQFF.

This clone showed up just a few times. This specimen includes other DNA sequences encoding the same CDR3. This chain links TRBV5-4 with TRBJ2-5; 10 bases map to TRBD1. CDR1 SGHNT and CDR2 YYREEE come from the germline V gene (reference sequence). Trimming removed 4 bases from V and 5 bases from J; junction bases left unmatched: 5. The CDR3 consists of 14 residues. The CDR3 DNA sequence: TGTGCCAGCAGCCGACAGGGGGCTGTGGAGACCCAGTACTTC. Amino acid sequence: CASSRQGAVETQYF.

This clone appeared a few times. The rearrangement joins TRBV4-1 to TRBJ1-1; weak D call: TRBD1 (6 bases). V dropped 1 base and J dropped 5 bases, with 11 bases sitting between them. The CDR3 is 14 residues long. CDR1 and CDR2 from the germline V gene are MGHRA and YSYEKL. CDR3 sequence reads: CASSQGVGTTEAFF. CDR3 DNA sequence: TGCGCCAGCAGCCAAGGGGTCGGGACAACTGAAGCTTTCTTT.

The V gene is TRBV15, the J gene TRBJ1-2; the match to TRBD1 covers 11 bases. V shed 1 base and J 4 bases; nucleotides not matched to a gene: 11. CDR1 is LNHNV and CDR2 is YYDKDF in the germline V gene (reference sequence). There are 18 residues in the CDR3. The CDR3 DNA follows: TGTGCCACCAGCAGAGGTCCGGGACAGGGGGACAGGGGCTATGGCTACACCTTC. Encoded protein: CATSRGPGQGDRGYGYTF.

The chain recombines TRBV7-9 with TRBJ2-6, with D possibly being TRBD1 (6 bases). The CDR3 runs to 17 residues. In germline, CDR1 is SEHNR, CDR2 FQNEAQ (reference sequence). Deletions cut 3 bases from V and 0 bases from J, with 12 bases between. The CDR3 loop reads CASSFRGPFSGANVLTF. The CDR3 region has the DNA TGTGCCAGCAGCTTCAGGGGCCCGTTCTCTGGGGCCAACGTCCTGACTTTC.

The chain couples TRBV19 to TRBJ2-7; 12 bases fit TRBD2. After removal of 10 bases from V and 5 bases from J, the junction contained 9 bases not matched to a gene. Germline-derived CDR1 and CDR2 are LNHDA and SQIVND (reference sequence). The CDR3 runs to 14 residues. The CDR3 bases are TGTGCCACCAAGACTAGCGGGAGCGCCCACGAGCAGTACTTC. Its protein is CATKTSGSAHEQYF.